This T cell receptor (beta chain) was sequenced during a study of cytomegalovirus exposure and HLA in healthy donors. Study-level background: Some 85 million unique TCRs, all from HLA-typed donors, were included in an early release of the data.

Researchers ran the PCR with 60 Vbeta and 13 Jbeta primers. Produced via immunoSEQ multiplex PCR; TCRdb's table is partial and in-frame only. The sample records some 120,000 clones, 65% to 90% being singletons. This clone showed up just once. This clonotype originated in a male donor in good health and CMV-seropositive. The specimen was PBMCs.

CDR3: CASSSEGGYEKLFF. The CDR3 coding sequence is TGTGCCAGCAGTTCCGAGGGGGGGTATGAAAAACTGTTTTTT. V usage is TRBV28 and J usage is TRBJ1-4; possibly TRBD1 for D (6 bases). Trimming pared 4 bases from V and 6 bases from J, leaving 12 bases between. The length of the CDR3 is 14 residues. Germline V gene lookup returns CDR1 MDHEN and CDR2 SYDVKM.